Listed below are T cell receptor beta chains from one sample, sequenced in a study of cytomegalovirus exposure and HLA in healthy donors. The table came from immunoSEQ multiplex PCR; TCRdb's copy has only in-frame clones and leaves some out. The sample includes 150,000 to 200,000 clones, 65% to 80% seen only once; the top ten take approximately 0.7%. The sequencing input was PBMCs. These receptors came from a woman aged 40 to 49 in good health and CMV-seronegative. Both conserved end residues are part of each CDR3. A D gene is named only where the DNA matches it firmly. Expanded clones get a size class; other rows say once, few or many, or leave the size out.

v_call	d_call	j_call	clone_size	cdr3_aa	cdr3_nt
TRBV27	-	TRBJ1-1	-	CASSLRTRNTEAFF	TGTGCCAGCAGTTTGCGGACACGGAACACTGAAGCTTTCTTT
TRBV4-3	-	TRBJ2-7	-	CASSRDTPYEQYF	TGCGCCAGCAGCCGTGACACTCCCTACGAGCAGTACTTC
TRBV5-1	-	TRBJ2-7	few	CASSLVASASYEQYF	TGCGCCAGCAGCTTGGTGGCTAGCGCGTCCTACGAGCAGTACTTC
TRBV20-1	-	TRBJ1-5	-	CSLAGREPQHF	TGCAGTCTGGCAGGGAGGGAGCCCCAGCATTTT
TRBV9	-	TRBJ1-2	-	CASSVEPPPTGGYGYTF	TGTGCCAGCAGCGTAGAACCCCCCCCTACAGGCGGCTATGGCTACACCTTC
TRBV29-1	TRBD1	TRBJ1-1	-	CSVLRGRGTGAFF	TGCAGCGTCCTCAGGGGGCGAGGGACGGGGGCTTTCTTT
TRBV29-1	-	TRBJ1-2	-	CSVEDHSRSYGYTF	TGCAGCGTTGAAGATCACAGTAGATCTTATGGCTACACCTTC
TRBV4-1	-	TRBJ2-1	once	CASSQGRGPSYNEQFF	TGCGCCAGCAGCCAAGGGCGGGGGCCCTCCTACAATGAGCAGTTCTTC
TRBV6-6	-	TRBJ1-2	-	CASSLTTGSYGYTF	TGTGCCAGCAGCTTAACGACGGGTAGCTATGGCTACACCTTC
TRBV29-1	-	TRBJ1-2	-	CSAIRGADGYTF	TGCAGCGCCATCAGGGGCGCGGACGGCTACACCTTC
TRBV7-2	TRBD2	TRBJ2-7	-	CASSVGLAGVKEQYF	TGTGCCAGCAGCGTTGGACTAGCGGGAGTCAAGGAGCAGTACTTC
TRBV19	-	TRBJ1-2	-	CASSIAGGDVNYGYTF	TGTGCCAGTAGTATAGCTGGAGGGGATGTTAACTATGGCTACACCTTC
TRBV30	-	TRBJ1-1	-	CAWKDTDTEAFF	TGTGCCTGGAAGGACACCGACACTGAAGCTTTCTTT
TRBV29-1	-	TRBJ1-2	-	CSGEEGGAGYTF	TGCAGCGGCGAGGAGGGGGGGGCTGGCTACACCTTC
TRBV6-5	-	TRBJ1-2	-	CASSEQGALDGYTF	TGTGCCAGCAGTGAACAGGGTGCTTTGGATGGCTACACCTTC
TRBV5-1	TRBD1	TRBJ2-7	-	CASRSGQGIYEQYF	TGCGCCAGCAGGTCTGGACAGGGGATATACGAGCAGTACTTC
TRBV6-5	-	TRBJ2-2	-	CASRQLQFNTGELFF	TGTGCCAGCAGACAGCTGCAGTTCAACACCGGGGAGCTGTTTTTT
TRBV28	-	TRBJ1-1	-	CASSSTTEAFF	TGTGCCAGCAGCTCTACGACTGAAGCTTTCTTT
TRBV7-2	TRBD2	TRBJ2-2	-	CASSTSLPSGSFTGELFF	TGTGCCAGCAGCACCTCTCTACCTAGCGGGTCTTTCACCGGGGAGCTGTTTTTT
TRBV27	TRBD2	TRBJ2-7	-	CASRLAASSYEQYF	TGTGCCAGTAGACTAGCGGCAAGCTCCTACGAGCAGTACTTC
TRBV4-3	-	TRBJ2-5	-	CASSQEAHRETQYF	TGCGCCAGCAGCCAAGAAGCGCACCGAGAGACCCAGTACTTC
TRBV5-1	TRBD2	TRBJ2-5	-	CASSLVLLAGGEGQETQYF	TGCGCCAGCAGCTTGGTCCTACTAGCGGGAGGAGAGGGACAAGAGACCCAGTACTTC
TRBV5-1	TRBD2	TRBJ2-2	-	CASSFTSANTGELFF	TGCGCCAGCAGCTTCACTAGCGCGAACACCGGGGAGCTGTTTTTT
TRBV11-3	-	TRBJ2-1	-	CASSLAAGPGNEQFF	TGTGCCAGCAGCTTAGCAGCGGGTCCGGGGAATGAGCAGTTCTTC
TRBV30	-	TRBJ1-6	-	CAWSVSPSSYNSPLHF	TGTGCCTGGAGTGTTAGTCCGAGCTCCTATAATTCACCCCTCCACTTT
TRBV7-5	-	TRBJ1-2	-	CARSFLHGYTF	TGTGCCAGAAGCTTTCTCCATGGCTACACCTTC
TRBV5-1	-	TRBJ2-7	-	CASRGARTYEQYF	TGCGCCAGCAGGGGCGCCCGTACCTACGAGCAGTACTTC
TRBV5-1	-	TRBJ2-3	once	CASSFERAKQYF	TGCGCCAGCAGCTTTGAGCGGGCCAAGCAGTATTTT
TRBV5-6	-	TRBJ2-3	-	CASSLERTGTDTQYF	TGTGCCAGCAGCTTGGAGAGAACTGGCACAGATACGCAGTATTTT
TRBV19	-	TRBJ2-5	-	CASSIGVRQDPGEETQYF	TGTGCCAGTAGTATAGGGGTGAGACAGGATCCCGGGGAAGAGACCCAGTACTTC
TRBV5-6	-	TRBJ1-4	-	CASSPSVRNNEKLFF	TGTGCCAGCAGCCCTTCTGTGAGGAATAATGAAAAACTGTTTTTT
TRBV20-1	-	TRBJ2-1	-	CSASGLSEAFF	TGCAGTGCCTCGGGACTCTCAGAGGCGTTCTTC
TRBV5-6	-	TRBJ2-3	-	CASSFVRLDTQYF	TGTGCCAGCAGCTTTGTTCGGTTAGATACGCAGTATTTT
TRBV6-5	-	TRBJ1-1	-	CASSGVQALNTEAFF	TGTGCCAGTTCTGGAGTTCAAGCGCTGAACACTGAAGCTTTCTTT
TRBV28	-	TRBJ2-2	-	CATSADNRNTGELFF	TGTGCCACCAGCGCGGACAACAGGAACACCGGGGAGCTGTTTTTT
TRBV4-1	-	TRBJ2-7	-	CASSQTPQAASSYEQYF	TGCGCCAGCAGCCAAACACCCCAGGCAGCCAGCTCCTACGAGCAGTACTTC
TRBV7-9	-	TRBJ1-1	-	CASSKDMNTEAFF	TGTGCCAGCAGCAAAGACATGAACACTGAAGCTTTCTTT
TRBV21-1	-	TRBJ2-5	-	CASSKPVVGGQETQYF	TGTGCCAGCAGCAAACCCGTTGTGGGGGGGCAAGAGACCCAGTACTTC
TRBV6-1	-	TRBJ2-5	once	CASIRYGSGETQYF	TGTGCCAGCATCAGGTACGGGAGTGGGGAGACCCAGTACTTC
TRBV7-2	TRBD1	TRBJ2-3	once	CASSSTGPSTDTQYF	TGTGCCAGCAGCTCGACAGGGCCGAGCACAGATACGCAGTATTTT
TRBV2	-	TRBJ1-5	few	CASRVGQRDGQPQHF	TGTGCCAGCAGGGTCGGACAGAGGGACGGTCAGCCCCAGCATTTT
TRBV27	TRBD1	TRBJ1-4	-	CASSFSGGLAEKLFF	TGTGCCAGCAGTTTTTCAGGGGGCCTGGCTGAAAAACTGTTTTTT
TRBV6-5	-	TRBJ2-7	-	CASSYATGSSYEQYF	TGTGCCAGCAGTTACGCGACAGGAAGCTCCTACGAGCAGTACTTC
TRBV30	-	TRBJ1-1	-	CAWNIQGSTEAFF	TGTGCCTGGAATATACAGGGTAGCACTGAAGCTTTCTTT
TRBV29-1	-	TRBJ2-1	-	CSVRTAKTGHNEQFF	TGCAGCGTTCGCACGGCAAAGACGGGTCACAATGAGCAGTTCTTC
TRBV4-1	-	TRBJ2-7	-	CASSQELTGPHYEQYF	TGCGCCAGCAGCCAAGAGCTGACAGGCCCCCACTACGAGCAGTACTTC
TRBV5-1	-	TRBJ2-5	-	CASSLQGPGETQYF	TGCGCCAGCAGCTTACAGGGCCCCGGAGAGACCCAGTACTTC
TRBV19	TRBD1	TRBJ1-1	-	CASTPPGQISPEAFF	TGTGCCAGTACTCCACCGGGACAGATCAGTCCTGAAGCTTTCTTT
TRBV7-2	TRBD2	TRBJ2-2	-	CASSPFSGRAFTGELFF	TGTGCCAGCAGCCCCTTTAGCGGGAGGGCCTTCACCGGGGAGCTGTTTTTT
TRBV5-1	-	TRBJ2-2	-	CASSLAMSAGELFF	TGCGCCAGCAGCTTGGCCATGTCAGCCGGGGAGCTGTTTTTT
TRBV6-5	TRBD1	TRBJ1-1	-	CASSYSAGGTEAFF	TGTGCCAGCAGTTACTCGGCAGGGGGCACTGAAGCTTTCTTT
TRBV5-1	TRBD1	TRBJ2-1	-	CASSPRTGGAGRAYNEQFF	TGCGCCAGCAGCCCCCGGACAGGGGGCGCCGGAAGAGCCTACAATGAGCAGTTCTTC
TRBV7-2	-	TRBJ2-7	-	CASSFIGGREQYF	TGTGCCAGCAGCTTCATCGGGGGGCGCGAGCAGTACTTC
TRBV5-1	TRBD2	TRBJ2-3	-	CASSLPGLVGDTQYF	TGCGCCAGCAGCTTGCCGGGACTAGTCGGAGATACGCAGTATTTT
TRBV27	-	TRBJ1-2	few	CASSLYQGGRYGYTF	TGTGCCAGCAGTTTATACCAGGGAGGGAGGTATGGCTACACCTTC
TRBV6-5	-	TRBJ1-2	-	CASRATNYGYTF	TGTGCCAGCAGGGCAACTAACTATGGCTACACCTTC
TRBV25-1	-	TRBJ2-2	-	CASSLAPGELFF	TGTGCCAGCAGCCTAGCGCCAGGGGAGCTGTTTTTT
TRBV4-1	-	TRBJ1-2	-	CASSQIATGPLGGYTF	TGCGCCAGCAGCCAAATAGCGACCGGGCCTCTAGGTGGCTACACCTTC
TRBV27	TRBD1	TRBJ1-2	-	CASTSRLRPGTGYGYTF	TGTGCCAGCACCTCACGACTTCGTCCCGGGACAGGGTATGGCTACACCTTC